Sequencing of this T cell receptor beta chain was carried out in a study of blood T cell repertoires in COVID-19. About the research overall: From the United States, Italy and Spain came samples of acute and convalescent COVID-19. The cDNA or gDNA used as material had been derived from T cells, B-cell-depleted T cells, or PBMCs.

As processed by the authors: It was from reference gene primer amplification that nucleated cell counts were estimated. TCRdb's copy holds only in-frame clones and misses some; the assay was immunoSEQ multiplex PCR. The D gene and trimming were derived from the DNA, and the V and J assignments and clone size from that table. Here the sample spans about 130,000 clones, 65% to 90% being singletons. The CDR3 sequence is 15 residues long. The germline gives CDR1 KGHSH, CDR2 LQKENI. The J segment lost 4 bases and the V segment lost 1 base, leaving 5 bases of the junction unmatched. The chain combines TRBV18 with TRBJ2-3, with TRBD2 matching 7 bases. The sequencing input was peripheral blood. This clonotype originated in a man older than 75 with active or convalescent COVID-19. The CDR3 here is CASSPQAGTPDTQYF. CDR3 nucleotides: TGTGCCAGCTCACCACAAGCGGGAACTCCAGATACGCAGTATTTT.